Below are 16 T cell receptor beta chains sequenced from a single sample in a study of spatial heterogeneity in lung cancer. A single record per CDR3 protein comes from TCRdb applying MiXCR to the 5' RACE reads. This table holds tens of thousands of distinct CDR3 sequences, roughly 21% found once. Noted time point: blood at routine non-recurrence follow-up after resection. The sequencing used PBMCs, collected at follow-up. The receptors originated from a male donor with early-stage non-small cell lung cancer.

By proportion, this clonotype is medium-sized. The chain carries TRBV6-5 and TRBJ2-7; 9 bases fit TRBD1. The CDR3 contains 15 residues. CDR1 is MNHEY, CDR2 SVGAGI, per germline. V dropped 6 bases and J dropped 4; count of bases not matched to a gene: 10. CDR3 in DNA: TGTGCCAGCAGGTTACCCGGGACAGGGTGGTACGAGCAGTACTTC. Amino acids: CASRLPGTGWYEQYF.

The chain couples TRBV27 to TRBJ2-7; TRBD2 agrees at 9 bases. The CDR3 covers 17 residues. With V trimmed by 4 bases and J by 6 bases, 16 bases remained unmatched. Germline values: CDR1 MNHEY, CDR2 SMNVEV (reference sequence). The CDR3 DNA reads TGTGCCAGCAGTTCCAGTCTAGCGGGAAGTTTTGGTGGCGAGCAGTACTTC. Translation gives CASSSSLAGSFGGEQYF.

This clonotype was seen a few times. In DNA, the CDR3 is TGTGCCAGTGCACAGGGGGCAGTTGGAAACACCATATATTTT. Protein sequence: CASAQGAVGNTIYF. The V and J genes are TRBV7-8 and TRBJ1-3; 9 bases fit TRBD1. This CDR3 has 14 residues. In germline, CDR1 is SGHVS, CDR2 FQNEAQ. J was trimmed by 3 bases and V by 9 bases; bases with no gene match: 6.

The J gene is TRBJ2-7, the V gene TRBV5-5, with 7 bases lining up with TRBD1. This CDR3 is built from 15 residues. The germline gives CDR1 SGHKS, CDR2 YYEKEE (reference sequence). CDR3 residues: CVSSWEMGQPNEQYV. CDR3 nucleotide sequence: TGTGTCAGCAGCTGGGAAATGGGACAGCCTAACGAGCAGTACGTC.

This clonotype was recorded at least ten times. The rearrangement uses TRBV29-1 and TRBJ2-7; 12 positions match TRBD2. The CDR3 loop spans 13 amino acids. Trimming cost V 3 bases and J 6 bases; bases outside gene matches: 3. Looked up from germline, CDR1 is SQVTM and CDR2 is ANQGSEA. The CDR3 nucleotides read TGCAGCGTTGATCCTAGCGGGAGGGCCGAGCAGTACTTC. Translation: CSVDPSGRAEQYF.

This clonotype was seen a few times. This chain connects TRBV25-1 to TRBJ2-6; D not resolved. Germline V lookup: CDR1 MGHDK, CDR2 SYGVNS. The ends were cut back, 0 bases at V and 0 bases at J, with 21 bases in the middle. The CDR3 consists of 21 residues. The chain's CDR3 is CASSEYLSAAGKSSGANVLTF. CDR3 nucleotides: TGTGCCAGCAGTGAATATCTCTCGGCGGCAGGAAAAAGCTCTGGGGCCAACGTCCTGACTTTC.

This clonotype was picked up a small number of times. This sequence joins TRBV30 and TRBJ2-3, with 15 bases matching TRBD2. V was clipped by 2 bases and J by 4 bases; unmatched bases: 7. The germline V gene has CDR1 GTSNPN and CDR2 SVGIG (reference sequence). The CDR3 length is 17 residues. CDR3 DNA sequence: TGTGCCTGGAGTTTCTCCAGGACTAGCGGGAGGGCAGATACGCAGTATTTT. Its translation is CAWSFSRTSGRADTQYF.

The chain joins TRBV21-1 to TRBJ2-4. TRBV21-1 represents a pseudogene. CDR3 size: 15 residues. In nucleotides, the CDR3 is TGTGCCAGCATCGAGAAAAAACGGGGCAAAAACATTCAGTACTTC. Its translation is CASIEKKRGKNIQYF.

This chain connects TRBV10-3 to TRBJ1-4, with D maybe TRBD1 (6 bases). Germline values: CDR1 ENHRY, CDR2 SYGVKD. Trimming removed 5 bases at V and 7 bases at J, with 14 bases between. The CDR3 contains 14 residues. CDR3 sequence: CAISPSTGPEKLFF. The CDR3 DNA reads TGTGCCATCAGTCCCTCGACAGGACCTGAAAAACTGTTTTTT.

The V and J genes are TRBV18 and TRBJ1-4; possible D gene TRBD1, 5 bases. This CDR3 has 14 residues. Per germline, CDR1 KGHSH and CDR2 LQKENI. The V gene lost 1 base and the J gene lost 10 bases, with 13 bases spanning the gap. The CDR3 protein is CASSPRSGEGKLFF. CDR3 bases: TGTGCCAGCTCACCACGCTCGGGGGAGGGAAAACTGTTTTTT.

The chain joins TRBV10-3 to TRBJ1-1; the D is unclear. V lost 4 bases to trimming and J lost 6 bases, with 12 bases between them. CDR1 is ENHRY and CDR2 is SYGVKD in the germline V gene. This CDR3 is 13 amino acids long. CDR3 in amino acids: CAISASDGSEAFF. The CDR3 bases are TGTGCCATCAGTGCCTCGGATGGGTCTGAAGCTTTCTTT.

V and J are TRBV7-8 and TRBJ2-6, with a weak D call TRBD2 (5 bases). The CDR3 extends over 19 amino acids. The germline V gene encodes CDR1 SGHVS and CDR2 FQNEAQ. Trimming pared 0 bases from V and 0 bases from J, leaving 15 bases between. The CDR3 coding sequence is TGTGCCAGCAGCTTAGCGGTGCTAGCAAGGAGCTCTGGGGCCAACGTCCTGACTTTC. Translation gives CASSLAVLARSSGANVLTF.

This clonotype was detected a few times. The CDR3 is CATSALSEDKDCYEQYV. In DNA form, the CDR3 reads TGTGCCACCAGTGCCCTTTCGGAAGACAAAGACTGCTACGAGCAGTACGTC. The chain links TRBV24-1 to TRBJ2-7; D is unresolved. Germline V CDR1 and CDR2: KGHDR, SFDVKD. This CDR3 spans 17 amino acids. V was cut by 5 bases and J by 3 bases, with 22 bases left in between.

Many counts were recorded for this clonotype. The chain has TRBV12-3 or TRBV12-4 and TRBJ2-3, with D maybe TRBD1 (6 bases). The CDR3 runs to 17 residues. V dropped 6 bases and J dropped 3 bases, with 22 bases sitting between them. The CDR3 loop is CASSNRNRDVLTDTQYF. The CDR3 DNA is TGTGCCAGCAGCAATCGGAACAGGGACGTATTGACAGATACGCAGTATTTT.

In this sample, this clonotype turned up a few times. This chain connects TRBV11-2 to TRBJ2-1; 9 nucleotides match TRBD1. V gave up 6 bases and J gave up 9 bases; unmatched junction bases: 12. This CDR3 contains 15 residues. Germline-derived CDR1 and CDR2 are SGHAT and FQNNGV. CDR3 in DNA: TGTGCCAGCAGAGTAACAGGGGGCACTAAGGGTGAGCAGTTCTTC. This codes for CASRVTGGTKGEQFF.

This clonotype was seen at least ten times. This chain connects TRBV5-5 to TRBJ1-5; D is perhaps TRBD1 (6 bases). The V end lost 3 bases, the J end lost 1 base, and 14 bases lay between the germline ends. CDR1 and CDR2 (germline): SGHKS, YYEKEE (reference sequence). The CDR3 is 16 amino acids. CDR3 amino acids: CASSSQGELSNQPQHF. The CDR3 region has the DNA TGTGCCAGCAGCTCACAGGGTGAATTGAGCAATCAGCCCCAGCATTTT.